This T cell receptor beta chain was recorded in a study of cytomegalovirus exposure and HLA in healthy donors (dated by TCRdb to 2016 to 2017). Notes on the research overall: In an earlier analysis of 450 to 750 of the donors, around 300 Gb of sequence data and 117 million unique TCR beta sequences from approximately 180 million T cells were reported. An early release covering approximately 600 HLA-typed donors comprised around 300 gigabases of sequencing data and roughly 85 million unique TCR sequences. The genetic ancestry cluster associated with self-reported Caucasian donors included approximately 85% of the roughly 400 genotyped donors. The study was designed to test whether signatures of past pathogen exposure could be identified by cataloging public T cell receptors. The study profiled the T cell repertoires of around 700 subjects by immunosequencing and related them to cytomegalovirus serostatus. Besides the first cohort of under 700 subjects, a separate validation cohort made up of roughly 130 different subjects was used. The study combined high-throughput TCR immunosequencing, statistical association of individual TCRs with disease status, and machine learning to predict cytomegalovirus infection status. A later analysis re-analyzed previously published TCR beta repertoires from 500 to 700 donors and added high-resolution HLA genotyping to study TCR occurrence patterns. Rather than drawing on any new phenotypic data, the later analysis identified candidate immune exposures from TCR beta sequences and the way those sequences occurred across donors. An earlier analysis of some 500 of the donors applied high-throughput TCR beta sequencing to assess whether each TCR beta V gene segment acted as functional or pseudogenic. Donor age, sex, ethnicity and CMV serostatus were collected together with the repertoire data. In a later genetic analysis, genome-wide SNP genotypes for 398 of the 666 donors were used, and that subset was treated as a discovery cohort. Every discovery cohort repertoire had been produced on one sequencing platform. Both class I and class II loci were covered by HLA typing, at four-digit resolution. Typing coverage differed by locus: A, B, C, DRB1 and DQB1 were typed in roughly 620-640 donors, DQA1 in 500 to 550, DPA1 in over 600, and DPB1 in approximately 450. Roughly five DR-DQ haplotypes were handled as single units for association and clustering, since linkage in the cohort was strong. Among roughly 370 genotyped donors of the cohort, an average of about 240,000 unique TCR beta nucleotide sequences were sequenced per donor, roughly 18% of them non-productive. General study outcomes and caveats: This cohort had only TCR beta chains sequenced, and the lack of alpha or paired-chain data limited which features could be detected. The presence/absence analyses assumed that sequencing depth was roughly uniform across donors, and that assumption may not be true. An association between a missense DCLRE1C variant and V-gene and J-gene trimming of TCR beta chains was found in a later genetic analysis and replicated in an independent cohort. A later analysis associated 15,000 to 20,000 TCR beta sequences with specific HLA alleles at a false discovery rate of 0.05. Most TCR sequences were observed very rarely across donors, whereas some public TCRs were present in many individuals. A further reported finding was that TCR beta sequences accurately predicted the HLA-A and HLA-B alleles for most subjects in the first cohort. In a later genetic analysis, fewer N-insertions in productive TCRs were reported among donors in an Asian-associated ancestry cluster than the approximately 710-donor mean. Because HLA typing was unavailable for some donors at each locus, only the typed subset was used in association tests. A later analysis found that most CMV-associated TCR beta chains appeared HLA-restricted, with HLA associations seemingly driven largely by CMV exposure. According to a later analysis, parvovirus B19, influenza, CMV and Epstein-Barr virus appeared linked to several top co-occurrence clusters. In vitro tests confirmed that a few of the cytomegalovirus-associated TCR beta chains recognize cytomegalovirus antigens. A later analysis found that HLA-associated TCR beta chains were more clonally expanded and had lower generation probabilities than equally common non-associated chains. In an earlier analysis of fewer than 700 of the donors, most TCR beta V segments appeared in productive rearrangements about 87% or about 30% of the time, broadly matching IMGT annotations. A cluster of highly shared sequence variants was judged likely to be a technical artifact of the sequencing pipeline. In a later analysis, the rate of TCR association differed among HLA loci, with DRB1 alleles having the most associated TCRs and HLA-C alleles having the fewest. According to the authors, the approach could potentially be generalized to other disease states and immunological phenotypes. Correlated functional status among segregating V segments might reflect linkage disequilibrium, but an unknown experimental factor could not be ruled out. The only immune exposure information available for the cohort was CMV serostatus. In both the original and validation cohorts, the classifier was reported to diagnose cytomegalovirus status with high specificity and sensitivity. Because counts were too low, approximately 15 rarely observed V segments, including chromosome 9 orphons, were excluded from the earlier analysis of fewer than 650 of the donors. A total of 150 to 200 TCR beta chains were listed by the study as associated with cytomegalovirus. Assigning TCR associations to individual alleles was difficult when HLA alleles, especially DR and DQ, strongly co-occurred.

The receptor library was made with the immunoSEQ multiplex PCR assay. For the multiplex PCR, a mixture combining 60 forward primers for TCR Vbeta segments and 13 reverse primers for TCR Jbeta segments was used. The CDR3 region of rearranged TCR beta genes was amplified from genomic DNA by a multiplex PCR assay. Amplified TCR beta libraries were sequenced as 87-base-pair reads on the Illumina HiSeq System. The source study handled its data this way. A later analysis tallied around 82 million unique TCR beta chains across the 666 repertoires, and around 12 million of those chains were shared by two or more donors. Raw reads were error-corrected and collapsed into unique sequences by a nearest-neighbor algorithm in which closely related sequences were merged to remove PCR and sequencing errors. Alignment of CDR3 sequences to IMGT reference sequences was used to assign V, D and J gene segments. For a sequence to be retained, a match of at least six nucleotides was required to both a V gene segment and a J gene segment. Rearrangements were called productive when the CDR3 lacked stop codons and stayed in frame with V and J; all others were non-productive. Following IMGT convention, CDR3 was defined as the stretch from the second conserved V-encoded cysteine to the conserved J-encoded phenylalanine. The earlier analysis of 500 to 750 of the donors excluded any sequence lacking an unambiguous match to a single V gene segment. An earlier analysis of 587 of the donors called V segments functional above 56.7% productive rearrangements and segregating when the between-donor standard deviation exceeded 5%. A statistical classification framework was built to diagnose cytomegalovirus status from the catalog of TCR beta chain sequences. V and J gene assignment, in a later analysis, came from comparing TCR nucleotide sequences with IMGT/GENE-DB human TR gene sequences. In a later analysis, CDR3 sequences and most-parsimonious VDJ recombination scenarios were assigned using the TCRdist pipeline. In a later analysis, every TCR beta chain was defined by the combination of its CDR3 amino acid sequence and its V-gene family, and reads without a unique V-gene family were dropped. In a later analysis, several hundred highly shared, low-generation-probability nucleotide sequences were removed to address suspected cross-contamination and a sequencing artifact. A later analysis calculated a clonal expansion index for each public chain from normalized within-repertoire ranks of inferred template counts. A later analysis computed generation probabilities with a VDJ recombination model fitted to out-of-frame rearrangements, and checked the results against IGoR. A later analysis scored TCR-TCR, TCR-HLA and TCR-CMV co-occurrence with hypergeometric tests, applying a repertoire-size bias correction to TCR pairs. In a later analysis, false discovery rates were estimated by permuting HLA or CMV assignments 20 times. A later analysis grouped co-occurring TCRs with DBSCAN, adding TCRdist sequence similarity when clustering within HLA-allele-positive subsets. Repertoires with fewer than 30,000 or more than 120,000 public chains, plus five repertoires with anomalous nucleotide sharing, were excluded from co-occurrence clustering. Entries here come from immuneACCESS through TCRdb and include only in-frame sequences with V and J called. Some clones fail to appear in such tables; in the studies checked, an unresolved V gene covers under half of the shortfall, and the cause of the remainder is unknown. The V and J calls and clone size come from that table; D and trimming were worked out from the DNA. This sample comprises 95,000 to 150,000 clones, about 16% of them detected only once. The ten largest clones represent 1.9% of the sample.

The cohort consisted of approximately 690 healthy bone marrow donors. All cohort members were sampled while nominally healthy, although unrecorded immune exposures were likely present. The donor was CMV seronegative and belonged to the group of 352 seronegative cohort members. Every donor gave a peripheral blood sample, and the peripheral blood mononuclear cells from that sample were used for TCR beta sequencing. Genomic DNA extraction from the blood cell samples was performed with the Qiagen DNeasy Blood Extraction Kit. This clone was observed a handful of times. It has no known antigen specificity. No base qualities exist here, and no much larger clone lies one base off it. This TCR derives from a woman aged 18-29 years in good health and CMV-seronegative. Input material: PBMCs.

The DNA sequence is given as TGCGCCAGCAGCTTGGCGCTCACCCGGGACAGGGGTTACGAGCAGTACTTC. Its protein product is CASSLALTRDRGYEQYF. Recombination linked TRBV5-1 to TRBJ2-7, with 10 junctional bases fitting TRBD1. The germline V gene supplies CDR1 SGHRS and CDR2 YFSETQ. Relative to germline, V is missing 0 bases and J is missing 4 bases, with 10 bases of the junction outside any gene match. Spanning cysteine to phenylalanine, the CDR3 consists of 17 amino acids. The sequence is cut down to CDR3 DNA, 51 bases in frame from base 1.